The 3 T cell receptor beta chains below come from one sample, sequenced in a study of blood T cell repertoires in COVID-19. Some clones are missing from TCRdb's copy, which holds only in-frame ones; the method was immunoSEQ multiplex PCR. The data contain hundreds of thousands of clones, approximately 86% of them singletons. The specimen was PBMCs or T cells enriched from blood (not recorded which). These receptors came from a woman between 50 and 59 years old who had recovered from COVID-19.

The chain combines TRBV4-2 with TRBJ2-5; 15 bases align to TRBD2. This CDR3 spans 19 amino acids. J gave up 5 bases and V 2 bases, and 12 bases lay outside the gene matches. Looked up from germline, CDR1 is LGHNA and CDR2 is YNFKEQ. Here the CDR3 reads CASSQRPGLAGGGLETQYF. The CDR3 DNA is TGTGCCAGCAGCCAACGCCCGGGACTAGCGGGAGGAGGGCTTGAGACCCAGTACTTC.

V gene TRBV12-2 combines with J gene TRBJ1-5; TRBD1 is the table's D call, not checked against the DNA. TRBV12-2 is flagged as a pseudogene. The CDR3 runs 15 residues. CDR3 residues: CASRDKQDAGQPQHF. The CDR3 DNA reads TGTGCAAGTCGCGATAAACAGGACGCCGGACAGCCCCAGCATTTT.

The chain has TRBV29-1 and TRBJ1-2, with a tentative D call TRBD1 (6 bases). Per the germline V gene, CDR1 is SQVTM and CDR2 is ANQGSEA. The V end was cut by 5 bases, the J end by 4 bases, with 11 bases between. This CDR3 has 12 amino acids. CDR3 DNA sequence: TGCAGCGTTACAACAGGGTCCTATGGCTACACCTTC. Encoded protein: CSVTTGSYGYTF. Full variable domain (outside the CDR3, taken from reference TRBV29-1 and TRBJ1-2): SAVISQKPSRDICQRGTSLTIQCQVDSQVTMMFWYRQQPGQSLTLIATANQGSEATYESGFVIDKFPISRPNLTFSTLTVSNMSPEDSSIYLCSVTTGSYGYTFGSGTRLTVV.